The 6 T cell receptor beta chains below were found in one sample sequenced in a study of T cell clonality in common variable immunodeficiency. Repertoires were generated with immunoSEQ multiplex PCR, while TCRdb's copy carries only in-frame clones and drops some. Observed in the sample are tens of thousands of clones, none of them singletons. The sample was peripheral blood mononuclear cells. These receptors came from a person aged 18-70 years in good health.

This clone was picked up a small number of times. The CDR3 is cut off 3 residues early in the read; its end comes from the germline J gene. This chain connects TRBV10-2 to TRBJ2-2, with 9 bases aligning to TRBD2. The CDR3 is 15 residues long. In germline, CDR1 is WSHSY, CDR2 SAAADI. After removal of 7 bases from V and 3 bases from J, the junction contained 6 bases not matched to a gene. Incomplete CDR3 DNA: TGCGCCAGCACCTCCGGGACTAGCCACACCGGGGAG. It encodes CASTSGTSHTGE. The CDR3 in its entirety is CASTSGTSHTGELFF.

This clone came up many times. The read gets to within 3 residues of the CDR3 end, and the germline J gene fills in the rest. This chain joins TRBV11-2 and TRBJ2-7; 10 bases are shared with TRBD2. The germline V gene has CDR1 SGHAT and CDR2 FQNNGV. The CDR3 extends over 15 amino acids. The trim removed 1 base at V and 6 bases at J, leaving 6 bases unmatched. The DNA read from the CDR3 is TGTGCCAGCAGCTTAGTGTCTAGCGGGAGTGGCGAG. This encodes CASSLVSSGSGE. The whole CDR3 sequence reads CASSLVSSGSGEQYF.

This clone occurred many times. The DNA ends 3 residues before the CDR3 does, and the rest of the CDR3 is filled in from the germline J gene. The chain combines TRBV12-3 or TRBV12-4 with TRBJ2-3; maybe TRBD2 (5 bases). The CDR3 contains 15 residues. V dropped 5 bases and J dropped 2 bases, with 14 bases sitting between them. CDR3 protein: CASSLTDSYTDTQYF. The covered CDR3 bases are TGTGCCAGCAGTCTCACGGACTCCTACACAGATACG.

In this sample, this clone turned up many times. The CDR3 extends 3 residues past the end of the read, so its final part is completed from the germline J gene. V and J are TRBV4-1 and TRBJ2-7; possible D gene TRBD2, 7 bases. The CDR3 loop spans 15 amino acids. V gave up 0 bases and J gave up 6 bases, with 15 bases separating them. Germline CDR1 is MGHRA and CDR2 is YSYEKL. The covered CDR3 bases are TGCGCCAGCAGCCAAGATTCGGGGGGCTTCGGCGAG. Protein sequence: CASSQDSGGFGE. The entire CDR3 protein is CASSQDSGGFGEQYF.

This clone appeared many times. The CDR3 goes on 3 residues after the read ends, and that part is filled in from the germline J gene. The V gene is TRBV30, the J gene TRBJ2-3; TRBD2 matches 13 bases. The CDR3 is 19 residues long. V lost 1 base and J lost 2; bases outside the gene matches: 12. The V gene's germline CDR1 is GTSNPN and CDR2 SVGIG (reference sequence). Incomplete CDR3 DNA: TGTGCCTGGAGTGACCCCTCGGGACTAGCGGGGAGAAACACAGATACG. It is translated as CAWSDPSGLAGRNTDT. The whole CDR3 is CAWSDPSGLAGRNTDTQYF.

The sample holds a few counts of this clone. The sequenced fragment ends 3 residues before the CDR3 boundary, so the rest is inferred from the germline J gene. This chain links TRBV7-6 with TRBJ2-3; no definite D call. The germline V and J ends were trimmed by 5 bases and 6 bases, with 12 bases remaining between them. The germline V gene has CDR1 SGHVS and CDR2 FNYEAQ. The CDR3 contains 13 residues. The CDR3 DNA, read in part, is TGTGCCAGCAGCCCCTGGGCATGGGATACG. The encoded protein is CASSPWAWDT. The CDR3 in its entirety is CASSPWAWDTQYF.